The 30 T cell receptor beta chains presented below share a single source sample, sequenced in a study of shared clonotypes between healthy human individuals. Method: immunoSEQ multiplex PCR; TCRdb's copy keeps in-frame clones and lacks some. The sample contains some 2.1 million clones, 85% to 95% of which appear only once. Material for sequencing was naive CD4+ T cells sorted from blood. Noted subset: CD45RA+ positively selected. The receptors originated from a man between 18 and 35 years old in good health.

The DNA for the CDR3 is TGTGCCAGCAGTTACTCGAACAGGGTGAGGGCTGAAGCTTTCTTT. Translated: CASSYSNRVRAEAFF. The chain is built from TRBV6-5 and TRBJ1-1, with a possible D match to TRBD1 (6 bases). CDR3 size: 15 residues. Looked up from germline, CDR1 is MNHEY and CDR2 is SVGAGI. V was shortened by 0 bases and J by 6 bases, with 14 bases between the two germline ends.

The CDR3 bases are TGTGCCAGCAAACCTTTAAACGAAGCTTTCTTT. It codes for CASKPLNEAFF. This chain links TRBV2 with TRBJ1-1; D call uncertain. CDR1 SNHLY and CDR2 FYNNEI come from the germline V gene. The CDR3 spans 11 residues. Trimming pared 7 bases from V and 8 bases from J, leaving 11 bases between.

The rearrangement joins TRBV5-1 to TRBJ2-1; 13 bases match TRBD2. Trimming at V came to 3 bases and at J to 4 bases, leaving 7 bases not matched to a gene. Germline V gene sequence: CDR1 SGHRS, CDR2 YFSETQ. There are 17 residues in the CDR3. The DNA of the CDR3 is TGCGCCAGCAGCTCCAAGGGACTAGCGGGGCCGTACAATGAGCAGTTCTTC. Amino acids: CASSSKGLAGPYNEQFF.

The chain uses TRBV5-1 and TRBJ2-1, with TRBD2 matching 10 bases. The V gene's germline CDR1 is SGHRS and CDR2 YFSETQ. There are 15 residues in the CDR3. V lost 4 bases and J lost 4; bases outside the gene matches: 5. For the CDR3, the DNA is TGCGCCAGCAGCGATACTAGCGGGGCTTACAATGAGCAGTTCTTC. Its protein product is CASSDTSGAYNEQFF.

For this clone: With a much larger clone just one base away, this may be a read error. V gene TRBV4-2 combines with J gene TRBJ1-4; D is uncertain. V lost 8 bases and J lost 10, with 14 bases in between. The CDR3 loop spans 12 amino acids. Germline assignment: CDR1 LGHNA and CDR2 YNFKEQ. The CDR3 reads CASGLDGGKLFF. In DNA, the CDR3 is TGTGCCAGCGGCTTGGACGGAGGAAAACTGTTTTTT.

The chain couples TRBV5-4 to TRBJ1-2; 9 bases are shared with TRBD1. The trim removed 4 bases at V and 2 bases at J, leaving 12 bases unmatched. Germline-derived CDR1 and CDR2 are SGHNT and YYREEE (reference sequence). The CDR3 has 17 amino acids. CDR3 sequence reads: CASSGGGTGNRNYGYTF. CDR3 nucleotide sequence: TGTGCCAGCAGCGGGGGAGGGACAGGGAATAGAAACTATGGCTACACCTTC.

The genes are TRBV10-3 and TRBJ1-1; 8 positions match TRBD1. Germline loops: CDR1 ENHRY, CDR2 SYGVKD. V gave up 0 bases and J gave up 0 bases; unmatched junction bases: 9. The CDR3 is 18 amino acids. The CDR3 DNA reads TGTGCCATCAGTGAGTCGATGGACAGGGTATACATGAACACTGAAGCTTTCTTT. It codes for CAISESMDRVYMNTEAFF.

The chain recombines TRBV5-6 with TRBJ2-1; 8 positions match TRBD1. The V segment lost 0 bases and the J segment 6 bases; nucleotides outside the gene matches: 5. Germline V gene data show CDR1 as SGHDT and CDR2 as YYEEEE. The CDR3 has 15 residues. Here the CDR3 reads CASSLVDRDTNEQFF. The CDR3, as DNA: TGTGCCAGCAGCTTGGTGGACAGGGATACCAATGAGCAGTTCTTC.

This CDR3 reads CASRRQEKTEAFF. The CDR3 nucleotides are TGTGCCAGCAGGCGACAGGAGAAGACTGAAGCTTTCTTT. V usage is TRBV6-5 and J usage is TRBJ1-1, with D possibly TRBD1 on 6 matching bases. Trimming took off 6 bases at V and 5 bases at J, with 13 bases between the two ends. Looked up from germline, CDR1 is MNHEY and CDR2 is SVGAGI. This CDR3 spans 13 amino acids.

The chain uses TRBV6-5 and TRBJ1-2, with D hard to call. Germline assignment: CDR1 MNHEY and CDR2 SVGAGI. Trimming cost V 6 bases and J 1 base, with 9 bases left between them. This CDR3 spans 13 amino acids. Written as DNA, the CDR3 is TGTGCCAGCAGGGGAGCGGTTAACTATGGCTACACCTTC. Translated, it gives CASRGAVNYGYTF.

This clone was recorded a few times. The V and J genes are TRBV7-7 and TRBJ2-6, with unresolved D. In germline, CDR1 is SSHAT, CDR2 FNYEAQ (reference sequence). With 5 bases removed from V and 5 bases from J, the gap between germline ends came to 22 bases. The length of the CDR3 is 18 residues. CDR3 sequence (DNA): TGTGCCAGCAGCACTTGTTCAGTGCCACAAAGTCGGGCCAACGTCCTGACTTTC. Translation gives CASSTCSVPQSRANVLTF.

The gene calls are TRBV5-1 and TRBJ2-2; 9 nucleotides agree with TRBD1. V lost 4 bases and J lost 8; bases outside the gene matches: 3. This CDR3 comprises 13 residues. In germline, CDR1 is SGHRS, CDR2 YFSETQ. CDR3 in DNA: TGCGCCAGCAGCCGGGACAGGGCAGGGGAGCTGTTTTTT. It specifies CASSRDRAGELFF.

CDR3 DNA sequence: TGTGCCAGCTCACCACCGTTGGCTAGCGGGAGGTTCGTTAATACGCAGTATTTT. Its protein is CASSPPLASGRFVNTQYF. V is TRBV18 and J is TRBJ2-3; 11 bases map to TRBD2. V was pared by 0 bases and J by 7 bases, with 12 bases of the junction left unmatched. The germline CDR1 and CDR2 sequences are KGHSH and LQKENI. CDR3 size: 18 residues. The full variable domain, with the rest looked up from reference TRBV18 and TRBJ2-3, is NAGVMQNPRHLVRRRGQEARLRCSPMKGHSHVYWYRQLPEEGLKFMVYLQKENIIDESGMPKERFSAEFPKEGPSILRIQQVVRGDSAAYFCASSPPLASGRFVNTQYFGPGTRLTVL.

V usage is TRBV7-2 and J usage is TRBJ1-5, with no clear D. Germline V gene lookup returns CDR1 SGHTA and CDR2 FQGNSA. This CDR3 has 14 residues. Between the trimmed V and J ends, which lost 1 base and 3 bases, there was a span of 7 bases. The CDR3 region has the DNA TGTGCCAGCAGCTTAGAGTATATCAATCAGCCCCAGCATTTT. Protein sequence: CASSLEYINQPQHF.

The chain carries TRBV2 and TRBJ2-2; D gene ambiguous. This CDR3 contains 13 residues. With 6 bases removed from V and 6 bases from J, the gap between germline ends came to 11 bases. Germline CDR1 SNHLY, CDR2 FYNNEI. The CDR3 nucleotides read TGTGCCAGCAGCCCCCTCCAGCCCGGGGAGCTGTTTTTT. It is translated as CASSPLQPGELFF.

The V call is TRBV2, the J call TRBJ2-7; D is uncertain. Trimming removed 10 bases from V and 2 bases from J, with 18 bases in between. CDR1 is SNHLY and CDR2 is FYNNEI in the germline V gene. This CDR3 is 14 amino acids long. CDR3 nucleotides: TGTGCCAACAACAAACCGGGCCTGACCTACGAGCAGTACTTC. Its translation is CANNKPGLTYEQYF. The variable domain in full, completed from reference TRBV2 and TRBJ2-7, reads EPEVTQTPSHQVTQMGQEVILRCVPISNHLYFYWYRQILGQKVEFLVSFYNNEISEKSEIFDDQFSVERPDGSNFTLKIRSTKLEDSAMYFCANNKPGLTYEQYFGPGTRLTVT.

The genes are TRBV29-1 and TRBJ1-2; D gene ambiguous. The V gene's germline CDR1 is SQVTM and CDR2 ANQGSEA. The CDR3 sequence is 13 residues long. With 3 bases removed from V and 0 bases from J, the gap between germline ends came to 8 bases. The CDR3 DNA reads TGCAGCGTTGAGGCGTCAGCTAACTATGGCTACACCTTC. It codes for CSVEASANYGYTF. Full variable domain (rest looked up from reference TRBV29-1 and TRBJ1-2): SAVISQKPSRDICQRGTSLTIQCQVDSQVTMMFWYRQQPGQSLTLIATANQGSEATYESGFVIDKFPISRPNLTFSTLTVSNMSPEDSSIYLCSVEASANYGYTFGSGTRLTVV.

The V call is TRBV7-8, the J call TRBJ2-7; 10 nucleotides agree with TRBD2. V shed 0 bases and J 7 bases; nucleotides not matched to a gene: 6. There are 15 residues in the CDR3. Germline CDR1 SGHVS, CDR2 FQNEAQ. The CDR3 DNA is TGTGCCAGCAGCTTAGCAACTAGCGGGGTTTATGAGCAGTACTTC. Translated: CASSLATSGVYEQYF.

The chain couples TRBV11-2 to TRBJ1-2; a weak D match, TRBD1 (5 bases). V dropped 6 bases and J dropped 3 bases, with 14 bases sitting between them. This CDR3 spans 14 amino acids. Germline V gives CDR1 SGHAT, CDR2 FQNNGV. CDR3 region: CASSSPQGDYGYTF. The CDR3 DNA reads as TGTGCCAGCAGTTCTCCCCAAGGGGACTATGGCTACACCTTC.

The chain's CDR3 is CAWSGGRTSGRAGINEQFF. The CDR3 DNA is TGTGCCTGGAGTGGGGGAAGGACTAGCGGGAGGGCCGGTATTAATGAGCAGTTCTTC. The V and J genes are TRBV30 and TRBJ2-1; 15 nucleotides align to TRBD2. The germline V gene encodes CDR1 GTSNPN and CDR2 SVGIG (reference sequence). Losses at the gene ends were 1 base for V and 7 bases for J; bases not matched to a gene: 14. The length of the CDR3 is 19 residues.

A word on this clone: A much larger clone differs from this one at a single base, so this may be a read error. Other DNA sequences in the sample encode the same CDR3. The rearrangement joins TRBV2 to TRBJ1-5, with TRBD1 identical over 8 bases. CDR1 is SNHLY and CDR2 is FYNNEI in the germline V gene. The V gene end was trimmed by 9 bases and the J gene end by 2 bases; junction bases not matched to a gene: 6. The CDR3 is 14 amino acids. The CDR3 DNA sequence: TGTGCCAGTAGTCAGACAGGGGGCAATCAGCCCCAGCATTTT. Residues: CASSQTGGNQPQHF.

A remark on this clone: Other DNA sequences within the sample encode an identical CDR3. V gene TRBV6-6 combines with J gene TRBJ1-2; D gene unclear. V was trimmed by 0 bases and J by 4 bases, leaving 6 bases between them. The CDR3 totals 13 residues. Looked up from germline, CDR1 is MNHNY and CDR2 is SVGAGI (reference sequence). This CDR3 is CASSYSGAYGYTF. The CDR3 DNA reads as TGTGCCAGCAGTTACTCTGGTGCCTATGGCTACACCTTC.

CDR3 in DNA: TGTGCCACCAGCACCACTAGCGGGATCGCTGGCGAGCAGTACTTC. Translating gives CATSTTSGIAGEQYF. The rearrangement uses TRBV15 and TRBJ2-7, with TRBD2 matching over 10 bases. This CDR3 spans 15 amino acids. CDR1 is LNHNV, CDR2 YYDKDF, per germline (reference sequence). J lost 6 bases, V lost 4 bases, and 9 bases had no gene match.

The V gene is TRBV6-1, the J gene TRBJ1-5; 9 bases are shared with TRBD1. The CDR3 extends over 15 amino acids. Germline lookup yields CDR1 MNHNS and CDR2 SASEGT. With V trimmed by 5 bases and J by 4 bases, 6 bases remained unmatched. CDR3 amino acids: CASSSGTGPNQPQHF. CDR3 sequence (DNA): TGTGCCAGCAGTTCCGGGACAGGGCCGAATCAGCCCCAGCATTTT.

This sequence joins TRBV9 and TRBJ1-2, with no clear D. Deletions cut 3 bases from V and 8 bases from J, with 11 bases between. CDR1 SGDLS and CDR2 YYNGEE come from the germline V gene. This CDR3 is built from 12 residues. CDR3 in DNA: TGTGCCAGCAGCGCGGATTCGGGCGGCTACACCTTC. Translated: CASSADSGGYTF. Combining the CDR3 with reference TRBV9 and TRBJ1-2 gives the whole variable domain DSGVTQTPKHLITATGQRVTLRCSPRSGDLSVYWYQQSLDQGLQFLIQYYNGEERAKGNILERFSAQQFPDLHSELNLSSLELGDSALYFCASSADSGGYTFGSGTRLTVV.

This clone has a single count. This chain uses TRBV6-1 with TRBJ1-3; D perhaps matches TRBD1 (6 bases). V lost 5 bases and J lost 8, with 10 bases in between. CDR1 and CDR2 (germline): MNHNS, SASEGT. This CDR3 has 12 residues. CDR3 bases: TGTGCCAGCAGTACAGGGCCGGACACCATATATTTT. It yields the protein CASSTGPDTIYF.

The CDR3 loop reads CAITDGVGGQNYGYTF. CDR3 nucleotide sequence: TGTGCCATCACCGATGGGGTCGGGGGGCAAAACTATGGCTACACCTTC. The chain carries TRBV10-3 and TRBJ1-2; a weak D match, TRBD1 (6 bases). Germline V CDR1 and CDR2: ENHRY, SYGVKD. The CDR3 has 16 residues. V was pared by 7 bases and J by 2 bases, with 20 bases between.

The sample holds one count of this clone. CDR3 bases: TGTGCCATCAGTAACGACGGGACTAGCACAGATACGCAGTATTTT. It yields the protein CAISNDGTSTDTQYF. This rearrangement joins TRBV10-3 to TRBJ2-3; possible D gene TRBD2, 6 bases. V was cut by 5 bases and J by 0 bases, with 12 bases left in between. This CDR3 has 15 residues. Germline values: CDR1 ENHRY, CDR2 SYGVKD.

V is TRBV28 and J is TRBJ2-1, with D perhaps matching TRBD2 (6 bases). The V end lost 8 bases, the J end lost 0 bases, and 17 bases lay between the germline ends. Germline assignment: CDR1 MDHEN and CDR2 SYDVKM. This CDR3 has 16 amino acids. The chain's CDR3 is CASWGDSHSSYNEQFF. The CDR3 DNA reads as TGTGCCAGCTGGGGGGACTCCCATAGCTCCTACAATGAGCAGTTCTTC.

The rearrangement joins TRBV6-5 to TRBJ2-7; D is ambiguous. The CDR3 loop spans 15 amino acids. The germline V gene has CDR1 MNHEY and CDR2 SVGAGI. V dropped 5 bases and J dropped 0 bases, with 14 bases sitting between them. The CDR3 reads CASSLTAENSYEQYF. CDR3 sequence (DNA): TGTGCCAGCAGTCTTACTGCGGAGAACTCCTACGAGCAGTACTTC.